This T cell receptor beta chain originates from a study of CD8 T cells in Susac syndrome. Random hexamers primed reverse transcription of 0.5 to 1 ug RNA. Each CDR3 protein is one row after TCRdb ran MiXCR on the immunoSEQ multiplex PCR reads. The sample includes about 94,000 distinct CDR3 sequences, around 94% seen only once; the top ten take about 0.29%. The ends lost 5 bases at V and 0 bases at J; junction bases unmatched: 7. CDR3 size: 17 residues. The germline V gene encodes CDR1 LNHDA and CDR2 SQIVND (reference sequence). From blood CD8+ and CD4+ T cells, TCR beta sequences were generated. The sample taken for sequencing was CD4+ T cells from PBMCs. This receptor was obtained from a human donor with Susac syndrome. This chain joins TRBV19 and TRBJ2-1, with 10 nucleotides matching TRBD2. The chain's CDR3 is CASSSWTSGSSYNEQFF. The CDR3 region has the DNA TGTGCCAGTAGTTCGTGGACTAGCGGAAGCTCCTACAATGAGCAGTTCTTC.